This is a list of T cell receptor beta chains from one sample in a study of CD8+CD57+ T cells in acquired aplastic anemia. TCRdb redid the calling of the reads with MiXCR, one entry per CDR3 protein. The sample includes 450,000 to 550,000 distinct CDR3 sequences, roughly a third of them seen just once. The sample was sorted CD4+, CD8+, or CD8+CD57+ T cells (not recorded which) from PBMCs. These receptors all stem from a human donor with aplastic anemia. CDR3s include the opening cysteine and the closing phenylalanine or tryptophan. The size entry is marked missing in some rows and otherwise reads once, few, many or a size class.

v_call	clone_size	j_call	cdr3_aa
TRBV9	NA	TRBJ1-2	CASSVAGQGASRGGYTF
TRBV5-6	NA	TRBJ2-3	CASSVTGAGGTDTQYF
TRBV7-2	NA	TRBJ1-5	CASRETGGDQPQHF
TRBV5-4	NA	TRBJ2-5	CASSDGTEETQYF
TRBV10-3	NA	TRBJ1-2	CAISAGRTGQDNYGYTF
TRBV5-1	many	TRBJ1-6	CASSKGQGNSPLHF
TRBV2	NA	TRBJ1-2	CASSEEGAVLGYAF
TRBV7-9	many	TRBJ1-5	CASSFWGDNQPQHF
TRBV19	many	TRBJ2-2	CASITGPGTGELFF
TRBV12-3/TRBV12-4	many	TRBJ1-2	CASSWGQGPFGYTF
TRBV11-2	NA	TRBJ1-2	CASSLGTGGSYQWGYAF
TRBV5-6	few	TRBJ1-6	CARSTEGTGYSPLHF
TRBV15	many	TRBJ2-1	CATSRDAGTEQFF
TRBV27	NA	TRBJ2-7	CASLYEQYF
TRBV29-1	NA	TRBJ1-6	CSVLAGGSPLHF
TRBV29-1	many	TRBJ1-3	CSVDEGGTGNTIYF
TRBV9	NA	TRBJ2-2	CASRLDGYTGELFF
TRBV5-4	NA	TRBJ1-6	CASSGGGTDASPLHF
TRBV16	few	TRBJ2-7	CASSQSFGTGRDWGSYEQYF
TRBV6-1	few	TRBJ1-2	CASSGSWYGYTF
TRBV25-1	NA	TRBJ2-3	CASSDNSPSTDTQYF
TRBV10-3	few	TRBJ2-6	CASSRRTGSGANVLTF
TRBV14	many	TRBJ2-7	CASSQVSRVIYEQYF
TRBV18	NA	TRBJ1-1	CASSPASENTEAFF
TRBV19	NA	TRBJ1-1	CASSISQLLWTEAFF
TRBV6-2/TRBV6-3	NA	TRBJ1-5	CASRATGWWQPQHF
TRBV12-3/TRBV12-4	NA	TRBJ2-7	CASSLAGSAYEQYF
TRBV5-1	many	TRBJ2-7	CASSLAGTGLHEQYF
TRBV2	many	TRBJ1-5	CASRLGQDQPQHF
TRBV6-5	NA	TRBJ2-5	CASSYETEFGTQYF
TRBV9	few	TRBJ2-1	CASRIAGVDYNEQFF
TRBV24-1	many	TRBJ1-2	CATSDQTYGYTF